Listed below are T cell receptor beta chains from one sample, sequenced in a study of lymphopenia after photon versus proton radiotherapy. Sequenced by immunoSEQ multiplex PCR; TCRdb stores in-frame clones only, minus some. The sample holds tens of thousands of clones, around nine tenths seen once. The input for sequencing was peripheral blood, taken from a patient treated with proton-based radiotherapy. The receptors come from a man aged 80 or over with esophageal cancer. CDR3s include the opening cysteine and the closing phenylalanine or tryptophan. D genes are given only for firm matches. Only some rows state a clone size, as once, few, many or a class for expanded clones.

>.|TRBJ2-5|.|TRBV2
CASSGIIRETQYF
TGTGCCAGCAGTGGAATCATCCGGGAGACCCAGTACTTC
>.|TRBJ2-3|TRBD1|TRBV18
CASSPGFQGVTDTQYF
TGTGCCAGCTCACCAGGATTCCAGGGGGTAACAGATACGCAGTATTTT
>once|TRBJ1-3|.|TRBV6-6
CASRFGTTGNTIYF
TGTGCCAGCAGATTCGGGACCACGGGAAACACCATATATTTT
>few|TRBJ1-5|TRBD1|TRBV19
CASRTTGGVNNQPQHF
TGTGCCAGTAGAACAACAGGGGGAGTCAACAATCAGCCCCAGCATTTT
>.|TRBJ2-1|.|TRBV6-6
CASSLGQMNEQFF
TGTGCCAGCAGTTTAGGACAGATGAATGAGCAGTTCTTC
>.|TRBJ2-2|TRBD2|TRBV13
CASSLLAGAAGELFF
TGTGCCAGCAGCTTATTAGCGGGAGCGGCCGGGGAGCTGTTTTTT
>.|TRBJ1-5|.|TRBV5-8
CASSLYFSNQPQHF
TGTGCCAGCAGCTTGTACTTTAGCAATCAGCCCCAGCATTTT
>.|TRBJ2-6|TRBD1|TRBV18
CASSRNRGVSGANVLTF
TGTGCCAGCTCACGCAACAGGGGGGTCTCTGGGGCCAACGTCCTGACTTTC
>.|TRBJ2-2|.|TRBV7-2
CASSLGPHTGELFF
TGTGCCAGCAGCTTAGGGCCTCACACCGGGGAGCTGTTTTTT
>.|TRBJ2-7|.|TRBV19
CASKFGGSSYEQYF
TGTGCCAGTAAGTTCGGAGGGAGCTCCTACGAGCAGTACTTC
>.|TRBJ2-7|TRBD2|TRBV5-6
CASSLMTSGGPSSYEQYF
TGTGCCAGCAGCTTGATGACTAGCGGAGGCCCCAGCTCCTACGAGCAGTACTTC
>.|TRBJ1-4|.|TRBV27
CASKMAGHEKLFF
TGTGCCAGCAAAATGGCAGGACATGAAAAACTGTTTTTT
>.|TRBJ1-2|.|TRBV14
CASSYRTRGYTF
TGTGCCAGCAGCTACCGGACACGCGGCTACACCTTC
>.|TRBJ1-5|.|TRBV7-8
CASSLVSGFNQPQHF
TGTGCCAGCAGCTTAGTATCAGGGTTTAACCAGCCCCAGCATTTT
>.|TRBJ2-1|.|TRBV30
CAWSVLSSYNEQFF
TGTGCCTGGAGTGTACTGAGCTCCTACAATGAGCAGTTCTTC
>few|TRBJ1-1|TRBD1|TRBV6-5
CASSSGQGAFF
TGTGCCAGCAGCTCAGGACAGGGCGCTTTCTTT
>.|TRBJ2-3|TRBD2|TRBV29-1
CSVSKSSGGDTQYF
TGCAGCGTTTCGAAGTCTAGCGGGGGAGATACGCAGTATTTT
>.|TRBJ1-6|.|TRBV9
CASSVVLGAPLHF
TGTGCCAGCAGCGTAGTCTTAGGGGCACCCCTCCACTTT
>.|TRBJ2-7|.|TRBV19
CASSTRDGSYEQYF
TGTGCCAGTAGTACCAGGGACGGCTCCTACGAGCAGTACTTC
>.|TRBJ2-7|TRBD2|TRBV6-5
CASSSPGLALNEQYF
TGTGCCAGCAGTTCCCCGGGACTAGCGCTCAACGAGCAGTACTTC
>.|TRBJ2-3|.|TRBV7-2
CASSWAGGLDTQYF
TGTGCCAGCAGCTGGGCCGGGGGTTTGGATACGCAGTATTTT
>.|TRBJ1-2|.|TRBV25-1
CASSAQGGIYGYTF
TGTGCCAGCAGTGCCCAGGGCGGAATCTATGGCTACACCTTC
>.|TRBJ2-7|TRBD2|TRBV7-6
CASSLVAGVTHEQYF
TGTGCCAGCAGCTTAGTTGCGGGAGTAACTCACGAGCAGTACTTC
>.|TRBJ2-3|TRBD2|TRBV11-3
CASSLGLAGGAADTQYF
TGTGCCAGCAGCTTGGGACTAGCGGGAGGAGCGGCAGATACGCAGTATTTT
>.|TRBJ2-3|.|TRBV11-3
CASSLGAGSTDTQYF
TGTGCCAGCAGCTTAGGGGCGGGGAGCACAGATACGCAGTATTTT
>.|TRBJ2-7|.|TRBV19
CASSIGTTGEQYF
TGTGCCAGTAGTATTGGGACCACCGGGGAGCAGTACTTC
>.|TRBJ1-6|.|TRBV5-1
CASSLAGARSPLHF
TGCGCCAGCAGCTTGGCCGGGGCCCGTTCACCCCTCCACTTT
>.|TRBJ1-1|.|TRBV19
CASSTPGRGMNTEAFF
TGTGCCAGTAGTACCCCGGGTCGGGGGATGAACACTGAAGCTTTCTTT
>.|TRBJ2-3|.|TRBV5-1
CASRLWASTDTQYF
TGCGCCAGCAGACTATGGGCTAGCACAGATACGCAGTATTTT
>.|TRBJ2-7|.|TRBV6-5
CASSYSWRRSYEQYF
TGTGCCAGCAGTTACTCGTGGCGACGTTCGTACGAGCAGTACTTC
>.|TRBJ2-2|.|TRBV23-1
CASSLSSAVGATGELFF
TGCGCCAGCAGTCTATCTAGCGCCGTGGGGGCTACCGGGGAGCTGTTTTTT
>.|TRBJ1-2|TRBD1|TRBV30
CAWRAVAGGSGYTF
TGTGCCTGGAGGGCCGTGGCAGGGGGGTCTGGCTACACCTTC
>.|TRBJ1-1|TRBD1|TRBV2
CASSWDRVMNTEAFF
TGTGCCAGCAGTTGGGACAGGGTCATGAACACTGAAGCTTTCTTT
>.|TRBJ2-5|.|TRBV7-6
CASSLPQETQYF
TGTGCCAGCAGCCTCCCCCAAGAGACCCAGTACTTC
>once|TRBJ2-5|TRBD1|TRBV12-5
CASGLGDRGDSETQYF
TGTGCTAGTGGTTTGGGGGACAGGGGAGATTCGGAGACCCAGTACTTC
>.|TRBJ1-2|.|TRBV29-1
CSAEKAYGQSGVYGYTF
TGCAGCGCCGAGAAAGCCTATGGACAGTCCGGAGTCTATGGCTACACCTTC
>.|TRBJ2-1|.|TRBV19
CASSTRAGDGSYNEQFF
TGTGCCAGTAGTACACGAGCAGGGGATGGGTCCTACAATGAGCAGTTCTTC
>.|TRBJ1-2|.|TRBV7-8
CASSLDTGGGYGYTF
TGTGCCAGCAGCTTAGATACAGGCGGTGGCTATGGCTACACCTTC
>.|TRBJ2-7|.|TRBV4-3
CASSQDAGSYEQYF
TGCGCCAGCAGCCAAGATGCGGGGAGCTACGAGCAGTACTTC
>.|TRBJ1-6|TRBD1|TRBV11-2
CASSPPAGGVSNSPLHF
TGTGCCAGCAGCCCCCCCGCAGGGGGTGTAAGTAATTCACCCCTCCACTTT
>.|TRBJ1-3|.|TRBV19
CASSYYYGLSSGNTIYF
TGTGCCAGTAGTTATTATTACGGCCTGAGCTCTGGAAACACCATATATTTT
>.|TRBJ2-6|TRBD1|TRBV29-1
CSVSRFQGASGANVLTF
TGCAGCGTTTCGAGGTTTCAGGGGGCATCTGGGGCCAACGTCCTGACTTTC
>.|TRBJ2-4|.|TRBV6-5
CASSYSRTLAKNIQYF
TGTGCCAGCAGTTACTCGAGGACACTAGCCAAAAACATTCAGTACTTC
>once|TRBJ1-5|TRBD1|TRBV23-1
CASSRGQGAQPQHF
TGCGCCAGCAGTCGGGGACAGGGGGCTCAGCCCCAGCATTTT
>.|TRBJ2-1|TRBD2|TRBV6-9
CASRGGNEQFF
TGTGCCAGCCGCGGGGGAAATGAGCAGTTCTTC
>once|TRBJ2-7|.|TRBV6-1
CASSLRRDEQYF
TGTGCCAGCAGTCTCAGGAGGGACGAGCAGTACTTC
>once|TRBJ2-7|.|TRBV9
CASSVLRGMTYEQYF
TGTGCCAGCAGCGTTCTCCGGGGGATGACCTACGAGCAGTACTTC
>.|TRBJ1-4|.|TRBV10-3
CAISTNPQRTEKLFF
TGTGCCATCAGTACGAACCCGCAGCGAACGGAAAAACTGTTTTTT
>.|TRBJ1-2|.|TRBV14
CASSQDQGRIRGYTF
TGTGCCAGCAGCCAAGATCAGGGAAGGATTCGTGGCTACACCTTC
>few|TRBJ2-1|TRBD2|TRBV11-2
CASSLGGGRLNEQFF
TGTGCCAGCAGCTTAGGCGGGGGGCGTCTCAATGAGCAGTTCTTC
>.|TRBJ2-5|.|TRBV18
CASSPRLVRTDPETQYF
TGTGCCAGCTCACCACGGTTGGTACGGACAGACCCAGAGACCCAGTACTTC
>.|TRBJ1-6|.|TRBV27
CASSSKGPTPGRRVVVSSPLHF
TGTGCCAGCAGCTCTAAAGGACCTACCCCGGGACGCCGGGTGGTCGTATCTTCACCCCTCCACTTT
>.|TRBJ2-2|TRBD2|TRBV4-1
CASSQILREVGTGELFF
TGCGCCAGCAGCCAAATACTGCGGGAGGTCGGCACCGGGGAGCTGTTTTTT